This TCR beta chain emerged from a study of blood T cell repertoires in COVID-19. Method: immunoSEQ multiplex PCR; TCRdb's copy keeps in-frame clones and lacks some. The sample carries approximately 490,000 clones, roughly nine tenths recorded once. J gave up 3 bases and V 0 bases, and 10 bases lay outside the gene matches. Germline assignment: CDR1 SGDLS and CDR2 YYNGEE. This CDR3 comprises 18 residues. The TCR sequence derives from a woman in her sixties who had recovered from COVID-19. The sequenced material came from PBMCs or T cells enriched from blood (not recorded which). The chain uses TRBV9 and TRBJ2-3; TRBD2 agrees at 10 bases. This chain's CDR3 is CASSVAGVAGGPTDTQYF. The CDR3 region has the DNA TGTGCCAGCAGCGTAGCTGGGGTAGCGGGGGGCCCAACAGATACGCAGTATTTT. The variable domain in full, completed from reference TRBV9 and TRBJ2-3, reads DSGVTQTPKHLITATGQRVTLRCSPRSGDLSVYWYQQSLDQGLQFLIQYYNGEERAKGNILERFSAQQFPDLHSELNLSSLELGDSALYFCASSVAGVAGGPTDTQYFGPGTRLTVL.